The clone carrying this T cell receptor beta chain appeared many times. This CDR3 comprises 15 residues. The ends lost 5 bases at V and 9 bases at J; junction bases unmatched: 10. This record comes from a study of quantifying T cell responses using KT2 cells. The wider study: RNA was reverse transcribed with TCR alpha and beta constant-region primers.

Known numbers of the T cell clone KT2 were added to PBMC. Each cDNA got a UMI-containing oligo ligated at its 3' end. First-round PCR used approximately 4 cycles and beta primers RC1.1 and RC1.2 covering TRBC1 and TRBC2. TCRdb used MiXCR to reprocess the UMI-ligation and nested PCR reads, holding one entry per CDR3 protein. The repertoire consists of 40,000 to 50,000 distinct CDR3 sequences, with 15% to 20% occurring once and the leading ten covering 40% to 45%. The clonotype originates from a human donor. What was sequenced was PBMCs spiked with cells of the T cell clone KT2. The chain links TRBV12-3 or TRBV12-4 to TRBJ2-1; 10 positions agree with TRBD2. In nucleotides, the CDR3 is TGTGCCAGCAGTCCTAGCGGGGGAGCACCCGGTGAGCAGTTCTTC. Its protein is CASSPSGGAPGEQFF.